The next 26 T cell receptor beta chains were all read from a single sample in a study of shared clonotypes between healthy human individuals. Assay: immunoSEQ multiplex PCR; the TCRdb copy retains only in-frame clones and omits some. The data contain over 2 million clones, 80% to 95% of them seen just once; the ten biggest clones take up about 0.36%. The sample comprised naive CD4+ T cells from PBMCs. Subset: CD45RA+ positively selected. The receptors derive from a man younger than 35 in good health. Some clones in this sample may be carry-over from other donors' samples.

This clone is a singleton in its sample. The J gene is TRBJ2-3, the V gene TRBV10-3, with TRBD1 as a possible D gene (6 bases). CDR3 length: 14 residues. Germline values: CDR1 ENHRY, CDR2 SYGVKD. Trimming removed 6 bases from V and 0 bases from J, with 10 bases in between. The CDR3 spells CAISPGTSTDTQYF. The CDR3 region has the DNA TGTGCCATCAGCCCCGGGACAAGCACAGATACGCAGTATTTT.

The gene calls are TRBV28 and TRBJ2-1; tentatively, D is TRBD2 (5 bases). This CDR3 is 16 amino acids long. Germline loops: CDR1 MDHEN, CDR2 SYDVKM. Trimming removed 4 bases at V and 0 bases at J, with 13 bases between. The CDR3 DNA follows: TGTGCCAGCAGTTCGAGAGAGGGCCGCTCCTACAATGAGCAGTTCTTC. Its translation is CASSSREGRSYNEQFF.

This chain uses TRBV19 with TRBJ1-4; D gene uncertain. V shed 10 bases and J shed 6 bases, with 15 bases lying between them. CDR3 size: 13 residues. CDR1 is LNHDA and CDR2 is SQIVND in the germline V gene (reference sequence). CDR3 protein: CATRLVGYEKLFF. CDR3 nucleotides: TGTGCCACCCGGCTCGTCGGATATGAAAAACTGTTTTTT. Based on the CDR3 plus reference TRBV19 and TRBJ1-4, the full variable domain is DGGITQSPKYLFRKEGQNVTLSCEQNLNHDAMYWYRQDPGQGLRLIYYSQIVNDFQKGDIAEGYSVSREKKESFPLTVTSAQKNPTAFYLCATRLVGYEKLFFGSGTQLSVL.

V and J are TRBV5-1 and TRBJ2-3; 7 positions agree with TRBD2. There are 20 residues in the CDR3. V dropped 3 bases and J dropped 4; count of bases not matched to a gene: 23. CDR1 is SGHRS, CDR2 YFSETQ, per germline. The CDR3 here is CASSSPLFEGSFGGADTQYF. CDR3 nucleotide sequence: TGCGCCAGCAGCTCGCCGCTCTTTGAGGGGTCCTTTGGGGGGGCAGATACGCAGTATTTT.

V and J are TRBV7-2 and TRBJ2-2, with D unresolved. The V gene lost 1 base and the J gene lost 7 bases, with 7 bases spanning the gap. This CDR3 has 13 residues. Looked up from germline, CDR1 is SGHTA and CDR2 is FQGNSA. The CDR3 spells CASSLVTVGELFF. The CDR3 DNA reads as TGTGCCAGCAGCTTAGTTACCGTCGGGGAGCTGTTTTTT.

The chain recombines TRBV9 with TRBJ2-5; no clear D gene. The CDR3 spans 16 residues. V was clipped by 4 bases and J by 5 bases, with 21 bases between them. Germline loops: CDR1 SGDLS, CDR2 YYNGEE. The CDR3 coding sequence is TGTGCCAGCAGCTCCCCTGCGGCTCAAGACGTGGAGACCCAGTACTTC. Its protein is CASSSPAAQDVETQYF. Based on the CDR3 plus reference TRBV9 and TRBJ2-5, the full variable domain is DSGVTQTPKHLITATGQRVTLRCSPRSGDLSVYWYQQSLDQGLQFLIQYYNGEERAKGNILERFSAQQFPDLHSELNLSSLELGDSALYFCASSSPAAQDVETQYFGPGTRLLVL.

Comments on this clone: Other DNA sequences from this sample encode an identical CDR3 as well. V is TRBV6-5 and J is TRBJ1-5; D gene ambiguous. Germline V lookup: CDR1 MNHEY, CDR2 SVGAGI. V lost 0 bases, J lost 3 bases, and 3 bases lay in between. The CDR3 has 13 residues. The CDR3 DNA reads TGTGCCAGCAGTTACTCGGACAATCAGCCCCAGCATTTT. Translated, it gives CASSYSDNQPQHF.

The V call is TRBV10-3, the J call TRBJ1-1, with unresolved D. This CDR3 comprises 13 residues. V gave up 7 bases and J gave up 0 bases, with 9 bases separating them. Germline V gives CDR1 ENHRY, CDR2 SYGVKD. CDR3 bases: TGTGCCATCACCAAGGCGGTGAACACTGAAGCTTTCTTT. Amino acid sequence: CAITKAVNTEAFF.

The chain uses TRBV7-2 and TRBJ1-5, with TRBD1 matching 7 bases. The CDR3 is 15 residues long. V shed 5 bases, J shed 3 bases, and the junction held 7 bases outside the gene matches. Looked up from germline, CDR1 is SGHTA and CDR2 is FQGNSA. The CDR3, as DNA: TGTGCCAGCAGCCGCCGACAGGGCTACAATCAGCCCCAGCATTTT. It codes for CASSRRQGYNQPQHF.

The chain combines TRBV19 with TRBJ2-5; 14 positions match TRBD2. V lost 3 bases and J lost 5; bases outside the gene matches: 5. The CDR3 length is 16 residues. The germline V gene has CDR1 LNHDA and CDR2 SQIVND (reference sequence). Here the CDR3 DNA reads TGTGCCAGTAGTATCGGGGGACTAGCGGGAGTCGAGACCCAGTACTTC. It specifies CASSIGGLAGVETQYF.

V gene TRBV9 combines with J gene TRBJ2-7; TRBD1 matches at 9 bases. The CDR3 is 15 residues long. V lost 0 bases to trimming and J lost 4 bases; unmatched junction nucleotides: 5. Germline CDR1 reads SGDLS; CDR2 reads YYNGEE. The CDR3 loop reads CASSVEWDRAYEQYF. CDR3 nucleotides: TGTGCCAGCAGCGTAGAATGGGACAGGGCTTACGAGCAGTACTTC. The full variable domain, rest sourced from reference TRBV9 and TRBJ2-7, is DSGVTQTPKHLITATGQRVTLRCSPRSGDLSVYWYQQSLDQGLQFLIQYYNGEERAKGNILERFSAQQFPDLHSELNLSSLELGDSALYFCASSVEWDRAYEQYFGPGTRLTVT.

The rearrangement joins TRBV14 to TRBJ2-2; D is possibly TRBD2 (7 bases). The CDR3 totals 21 residues. Germline lookup yields CDR1 SGHDN and CDR2 FVKESK. V lost 3 bases and J lost 3, with 29 bases in between. CDR3 DNA: TGTGCCAGCAGCCAGACTTTGGCTGGGAGGGGGTCGGCGTGGGACACCGGGGAGCTGTTTTTT. Amino acids: CASSQTLAGRGSAWDTGELFF.

The chain carries TRBV28 and TRBJ1-1; D unresolved. This CDR3 has 14 amino acids. Deletions cut 5 bases from V and 1 base from J, with 11 bases between. The germline CDR1 and CDR2 sequences are MDHEN and SYDVKM. CDR3 sequence: CASSRHLTNTEAFF. The CDR3, as DNA: TGTGCCAGCAGTCGGCACCTAACGAACACTGAAGCTTTCTTT.

The chain recombines TRBV6-6 with TRBJ1-2, with no clear D. The V and J ends lost 2 bases and 8 bases respectively, with 15 bases between them. Germline V CDR1 and CDR2: MNHNY, SVGAGI (reference sequence). The CDR3 totals 14 residues. The CDR3 here is CASSYAGREGGYTF. Here the CDR3 DNA reads TGTGCCAGCAGTTACGCTGGACGGGAGGGCGGCTACACCTTC.

V is TRBV18 and J is TRBJ2-2; no clear D. The CDR3 contains 15 residues. Germline V CDR1 and CDR2: KGHSH, LQKENI. The V gene lost 3 bases and the J gene lost 5 bases, with 13 bases spanning the gap. The CDR3 loop is CASSPDQAGTGELFF. CDR3 sequence (DNA): TGTGCCAGCTCACCGGACCAGGCCGGGACCGGGGAGCTGTTTTTT.

The chain couples TRBV30 to TRBJ2-1; tentatively, D is TRBD1 (6 bases). Germline V lookup: CDR1 GTSNPN, CDR2 SVGIG (reference sequence). Deletions cut 2 bases from V and 2 bases from J, with 7 bases between. CDR3 length: 13 amino acids. The DNA for the CDR3 is TGTGCCTGGAGTCAGGGGACCTACAATGAGCAGTTCTTC. This gives the protein CAWSQGTYNEQFF. The variable domain in full, completed from reference TRBV30 and TRBJ2-1, reads SQTIHQWPATLVQPVGSPLSLECTVEGTSNPNLYWYRQAAGRGLQLLFYSVGIGQISSEVPQNLSASRPQDRQFILSSKKLLLSDSGFYLCAWSQGTYNEQFFGPGTRLTVL.

V is TRBV6-5 and J is TRBJ2-5, with D perhaps assigned TRBD1 or TRBD2 (5 bases each). Per germline, CDR1 MNHEY and CDR2 SVGAGI. The CDR3 sequence is 14 residues long. Trimming left V 0 bases short and J 10 bases short, with 15 bases between. DNA for the CDR3: TGTGCCAGCAGTTACTCCCGGGACCTAGGGGACCAGTACTTC. Residues: CASSYSRDLGDQYF.

The rearrangement joins TRBV5-1 to TRBJ2-1; 15 bases are a match to TRBD2. The CDR3 runs to 16 residues. Germline V gives CDR1 SGHRS, CDR2 YFSETQ. V gave up 4 bases and J gave up 6 bases; unmatched junction bases: 5. The CDR3 DNA reads as TGCGCCAGCAGCATGGGACTAGCGGGAGGAATCAATGAGCAGTTCTTC. Protein product: CASSMGLAGGINEQFF.

V and J are TRBV6-1 and TRBJ1-4; D is unclear. Trimming took off 10 bases at V and 8 bases at J, with 17 bases between the two ends. This CDR3 contains 13 residues. Germline CDR1 MNHNS, CDR2 SASEGT. The CDR3 loop reads CANSDGLGEKLFF. CDR3 bases: TGTGCCAACTCGGACGGGTTGGGAGAAAAACTGTTTTTT.

DNA of the CDR3: TGCGCCAGCAGCTTGGACAGGGGAAAGTTGGGCACTGAAGCTTTCTTT. Translation gives CASSLDRGKLGTEAFF. The V and J genes are TRBV5-1 and TRBJ1-1; 7 bases are a match to TRBD1. Germline V lookup: CDR1 SGHRS, CDR2 YFSETQ. The CDR3 runs to 16 residues. V gave up 0 bases and J gave up 4 bases; unmatched junction bases: 9.

The sample holds one count of this clone. This rearrangement joins TRBV14 to TRBJ2-7, with D possibly being TRBD1 or TRBD2 (6 bases each). The germline V gene has CDR1 SGHDN and CDR2 FVKESK. CDR3 length: 15 residues. With 1 base removed from V and 5 bases from J, the gap between germline ends came to 15 bases. This CDR3 is CASSQVPGAVDEQYF. The DNA for the CDR3 is TGTGCCAGCAGCCAAGTCCCGGGGGCGGTAGACGAGCAGTACTTC. Full variable domain (rest looked up from reference TRBV14 and TRBJ2-7): EAGVTQFPSHSVIEKGQTVTLRCDPISGHDNLYWYRRVMGKEIKFLLHFVKESKQDESGMPNNRFLAERTGGTYSTLKVQPAELEDSGVYFCASSQVPGAVDEQYFGPGTRLTVT.

This clone was observed once. The genes are TRBV7-9 and TRBJ1-2, with TRBD1 matching 9 bases. CDR1 is SEHNR, CDR2 FQNEAQ, per germline (reference sequence). This CDR3 is built from 13 residues. V lost 5 bases and J lost 7; bases outside the gene matches: 5. CDR3 coding DNA: TGTGCCAGCAGCCAGGGACAGGGTTTTGGCTACACCTTC. It is translated as CASSQGQGFGYTF.

V gene TRBV7-2 combines with J gene TRBJ2-5; the match to TRBD1 covers 10 bases. Germline values: CDR1 SGHTA, CDR2 FQGNSA. This CDR3 is 14 amino acids long. V lost 5 bases and J lost 5; bases outside the gene matches: 5. The CDR3 here is CASSRSDRGETQYF. The CDR3 coding sequence is TGTGCCAGCAGCCGCTCGGACAGGGGGGAGACCCAGTACTTC.

The chain uses TRBV19 and TRBJ1-5; D uncertain. V lost 2 bases, J lost 5 bases, and 7 bases lay in between. This CDR3 region has 13 residues. Germline CDR1 LNHDA, CDR2 SQIVND (reference sequence). CDR3 sequence reads: CASSIRVHQPQHF. CDR3 coding DNA: TGTGCCAGTAGTATAAGGGTTCATCAGCCCCAGCATTTT. The whole variable domain, remainder taken from reference TRBV19 and TRBJ1-5, is DGGITQSPKYLFRKEGQNVTLSCEQNLNHDAMYWYRQDPGQGLRLIYYSQIVNDFQKGDIAEGYSVSREKKESFPLTVTSAQKNPTAFYLCASSIRVHQPQHFGDGTRLSIL.

In nucleotides, the CDR3 is TGTGCCAGCAGCTTAGGGAGGGGGCTCAATGAAAAACTGTTTTTT. It codes for CASSLGRGLNEKLFF. The gene calls are TRBV7-6 and TRBJ1-4; the match to TRBD1 covers 7 bases. The CDR3 loop spans 15 amino acids. Trimming removed 1 base from V and 5 bases from J; junction bases left unmatched: 4. CDR1 is SGHVS and CDR2 is FNYEAQ in the germline V gene.

The chain couples TRBV5-1 to TRBJ2-3; D possibly corresponds to TRBD1 (6 bases). This CDR3 spans 14 amino acids. CDR1 SGHRS and CDR2 YFSETQ come from the germline V gene. V was pared by 6 bases and J by 2 bases, with 13 bases between. The CDR3 sequence is CASMVTGPTDTQYF. The CDR3 nucleotides read TGCGCCAGCATGGTCACAGGGCCCACAGATACGCAGTATTTT.